A selection of T cell receptor beta chains follows, all from one sample in a study of patients and donors after allogeneic stem cell transplantation. TCRdb re-called the RT-PCR reads with MiXCR, one entry per CDR3 protein. The data show hundreds of thousands of distinct CDR3 sequences, 16% seen once. Sequences were obtained from blood, either unsorted or a sorted T cell fraction (not recorded which). These receptors all come from a human donor who was either an allogeneic HSCT recipient or a stem cell or donor lymphocyte infusion donor (not recorded which). It is not recorded whose cells these are; they may come from a transplant donor. Each CDR3 is given with its conserved first and last residue. A D gene is named only where the DNA matches it firmly. Only some rows state a clone size, as once, few, many or a class for expanded clones.

size	V	J	length	D	CDR3	DNA
few	TRBV7-3	TRBJ2-6	14	.	CASSLIAGANVLTF	TGTGCCAGCAGCTTGATAGCTGGGGCCAACGTCCTGACTTTC
many	TRBV5-1	TRBJ2-1	18	TRBD2	CASSLGPSGRGSYNEQFF	TGCGCCAGCAGCTTGGGGCCTAGCGGGAGAGGAAGCTACAATGAGCAGTTCTTC
few	TRBV20-1	TRBJ1-5	14	.	CSADGSDSNQPQHF	TGCAGTGCTGATGGGTCCGATAGCAATCAGCCCCAGCATTTT
few	TRBV7-9	TRBJ2-7	17	TRBD2	CASSTGLAQGISYEQYF	TGTGCCAGCAGCACAGGACTAGCGCAGGGGATCTCCTACGAGCAGTACTTC
.	TRBV6-5	TRBJ1-1	19	.	CASSYSSWGQGVMNTEAFF	TGTGCCAGCAGTTACTCGAGTTGGGGCCAGGGCGTTATGAACACTGAAGCTTTCTTT
few	TRBV18	TRBJ2-7	15	.	CASSPPVLVGYEQYF	TGTGCCAGCTCACCACCGGTACTCGTAGGCTACGAGCAGTACTTC
.	TRBV4-1	TRBJ2-7	15	.	CASSPLVIGSYEQYF	TGCGCCAGCAGCCCACTGGTCATCGGGTCCTACGAGCAGTACTTC
few	TRBV5-1	TRBJ2-1	19	TRBD2	CASSSPGSWTSGSWNEQFF	TGCGCCAGCAGCTCCCCAGGGAGCTGGACTAGCGGGAGTTGGAATGAGCAGTTCTTC
few	TRBV5-6	TRBJ2-4	17	.	CASSSLGSSPAKNIQYF	TGTGCCAGCAGCTCCCTAGGAAGCAGCCCAGCCAAAAACATTCAGTACTTC
.	TRBV12-3/TRBV12-4	TRBJ2-7	11	.	CASSLAGATQF	TGTGCCAGCAGTTTAGCGGGGGCCACTCAATTC
few	TRBV6-2/TRBV6-3	TRBJ2-7	13	TRBD1	CASSRQGIYEQYF	TGTGCCAGCAGCAGACAGGGTATCTACGAGCAGTACTTC
.	TRBV3-1	TRBJ1-2	15	TRBD1	CASMHSRGQYYGYTF	TGTGCCAGCATGCATTCGAGGGGACAGTACTATGGCTACACCTTC
.	TRBV24-1	TRBJ2-5	14	TRBD1	CATSEGQGQETQYF	TGTGCCACCAGTGAAGGACAGGGTCAAGAGACCCAGTACTTC
few	TRBV20-1	TRBJ2-1	12	.	CSASFGINEQFF	TGCAGTGCTAGTTTTGGTATCAATGAGCAGTTCTTC
few	TRBV24-1	TRBJ1-3	16	.	CATSDARGPSGNTIYF	TGTGCCACCAGTGATGCCCGGGGACCCTCTGGAAACACCATATATTTT
few	TRBV15	TRBJ1-1	15	TRBD1	CATSAPGGPNTEAFF	TGTGCCACCAGCGCCCCAGGGGGCCCGAACACTGAAGCTTTCTTT
few	TRBV20-1	TRBJ1-6	15	.	CSASGGQTYNSPLHF	TGCAGTGCTAGCGGGGGGCAGACCTATAATTCACCCCTCCACTTT
.	TRBV20-1	TRBJ1-2	12	.	CSAPDGKQCYTF	TGCAGTGCTCCGGACGGGAAGCAGTGCTACACCTTC
.	TRBV18	TRBJ2-1	16	TRBD2	CASSAQLAGSGNEQFF	TGTGCCAGCTCCGCCCAACTAGCGGGGTCGGGGAATGAGCAGTTCTTC
.	TRBV3-1	TRBJ2-1	13	.	CASSQGRRGPQFF	TGTGCCAGCAGCCAAGGCCGTCGGGGACCCCAGTTCTTC
few	TRBV27	TRBJ1-6	15	.	CASSLGQGRNSPLHF	TGTGCCAGCAGTTTAGGGCAGGGGAGGAATTCACCCCTCCACTTT
few	TRBV5-1	TRBJ2-5	17	TRBD2	CASSPGLAGGIKETQYF	TGCGCCAGCAGCCCGGGACTAGCGGGCGGAATTAAAGAGACCCAGTACTTC
many	TRBV9	TRBJ1-2	12	.	CASSVDNYGYTF	TGTGCCAGCAGCGTAGATAACTATGGCTACACCTTC
many	TRBV29-1	TRBJ1-1	13	TRBD1	CSVNRGLETEAFF	TGCAGCGTAAACAGGGGGTTGGAAACTGAAGCTTTCTTT
few	TRBV3-1	TRBJ1-1	13	.	CASSPSGGLGAFF	TGTGCCAGCAGCCCCTCCGGCGGCCTCGGAGCTTTCTTT
few	TRBV7-9	TRBJ2-7	14	.	CASSQSGQTYEQYF	TGTGCCAGCAGCCAGAGCGGCCAAACCTACGAGCAGTACTTC
.	TRBV7-9	TRBJ2-7	17	TRBD2	CASSLGGLAGGRHEQYF	TGTGCCAGCAGCTTAGGGGGACTAGCGGGAGGTCGGCACGAGCAGTACTTC
.	TRBV6-1	TRBJ2-7	18	TRBD2	CASSEIGYSGRRLNEQYF	TGTGCCAGCAGTGAAATCGGGTATAGCGGGAGGCGATTGAACGAGCAGTACTTC
few	TRBV6-2/TRBV6-3	TRBJ2-2	16	TRBD1	CASSYATGRVTGELFF	TGTGCCAGCAGTTACGCGACAGGGAGAGTCACCGGGGAGCTGTTTTTT
.	TRBV28	TRBJ1-2	15	TRBD1	CASSTRQGANYGYTF	TGTGCCAGCAGTACCCGACAGGGGGCTAATTATGGCTACACCTTC
many	TRBV27	TRBJ2-2	15	TRBD2	CASSRLAGNTGELFF	TGTGCCAGTAGTAGACTAGCGGGTAACACCGGGGAGCTGTTTTTT
.	TRBV20-1	TRBJ1-3	14	.	CSATSQGGGNTIYF	TGCAGTGCTACCTCCCAGGGAGGTGGAAACACCATATATTTT
once	TRBV7-6	TRBJ1-3	12	.	CASSLGENTIYF	TGTGCCAGCAGCTTGGGGGAGAACACCATATATTTT
.	TRBV14	TRBJ2-5	14	TRBD1	CASSRRDSKETQYF	TGTGCCAGCAGCCGCCGGGACAGCAAAGAGACCCAGTACTTC
.	TRBV7-9	TRBJ1-1	16	.	CASRPGPGGWGTEAFF	TGTGCCAGCAGACCCGGTCCCGGGGGCTGGGGCACTGAAGCTTTCTTT
.	TRBV28	TRBJ2-7	14	.	CASSFLPPLGEQYF	TGTGCCAGCAGTTTCCTCCCACCCCTAGGAGAGCAGTACTTC
.	TRBV3-1	TRBJ1-3	13	.	CASSQGGGNTIYF	TGTGCCAGCAGCCAAGGAGGTGGAAACACCATATATTTT
many	TRBV27	TRBJ2-7	13	.	CASSPSGSYEQYF	TGTGCCAGCAGTCCGAGCGGATCCTACGAGCAGTACTTC